These 32 T cell receptor beta chains originate from one sample sequenced in a study of shared clonotypes between healthy human individuals. Produced via immunoSEQ multiplex PCR; TCRdb's table is partial and in-frame only. The table has 2 million to 3 million clones, 90% to 95% seen once. Material for sequencing was naive CD4+ T cells from PBMCs. Subset specified: CD45RA+ positively selected. These receptors all stem from a man aged 18 to 30 in good health. Some clones in this sample may be carry-over from other donors' samples.

V usage is TRBV5-1 and J usage is TRBJ1-2; TRBD1 is a possible D gene (6 bases). Germline assignment: CDR1 SGHRS and CDR2 YFSETQ. The V end was cut by 3 bases, the J end by 7 bases, with 19 bases between. There are 15 residues in the CDR3. CDR3 bases: TGCGCCAGCAGCTGGGGGTCAGGGGATAACCTTGGCTACACCTTC. It specifies CASSWGSGDNLGYTF.

A few counts support this clone. The chain recombines TRBV28 with TRBJ1-1; the D is unclear. The CDR3 spans 11 residues. In germline, CDR1 is MDHEN, CDR2 SYDVKM. The V and J ends lost 8 bases and 10 bases respectively, with 14 bases between them. The CDR3: CASYSLIGAFF. CDR3 DNA sequence: TGTGCCAGCTATTCGTTGATAGGAGCTTTCTTT.

The chain carries TRBV19 and TRBJ1-1, with D maybe TRBD1 (5 bases). The CDR3 runs 14 residues. V was clipped by 4 bases and J by 8 bases, with 17 bases between them. Germline V gene sequence: CDR1 LNHDA, CDR2 SQIVND (reference sequence). CDR3 nucleotide sequence: TGTGCCAGTAGTAAAATTTCAGGGTCGAAGGAAGCTTTCTTT. Protein sequence: CASSKISGSKEAFF.

The J gene is TRBJ2-7, the V gene TRBV27, with TRBD1 matching 7 bases. V shed 5 bases, J shed 1 base, and the junction held 5 bases outside the gene matches. The CDR3 covers 14 residues. CDR1 is MNHEY and CDR2 is SMNVEV in the germline V gene (reference sequence). The CDR3 region has the DNA TGTGCCAGCAGTCGACAGGGCATTTCCTACGAGCAGTACTTC. Protein sequence: CASSRQGISYEQYF.

This chain links TRBV5-1 with TRBJ2-2; D not certain. Germline V gene lookup returns CDR1 SGHRS and CDR2 YFSETQ. Trimming stripped 4 bases from V and 0 bases from J, with 10 bases between. This CDR3 spans 15 amino acids. CDR3 in DNA: TGCGCCAGCAGCCAAATTGATGCGAACACCGGGGAGCTGTTTTTT. It encodes CASSQIDANTGELFF. Looking up the rest from reference TRBV5-1 and TRBJ2-2 gives the full variable domain: KAGVTQTPRYLIKTRGQQVTLSCSPISGHRSVSWYQQTPGQGLQFLFEYFSETQRNKGNFPGRFSGRQFSNSRSEMNVSTLELGDSALYLCASSQIDANTGELFFGEGSRLTVL.

The chain uses TRBV21-1 and TRBJ1-2. TRBV21-1 is marked as a pseudogene. This CDR3 is built from 20 residues. The CDR3 region is CASSKKRDPALGGAQVGYTF. CDR3 sequence (DNA): TGTGCCAGCAGCAAAAAAAGGGACCCCGCTCTGGGTGGGGCGCAGGTCGGCTACACCTTC.

About this clone: A read error may account for a junction end that differs from germline. The V call is TRBV7-2, the J call TRBJ1-4, with D hard to call. CDR1 and CDR2 from the germline V gene are SGHTA and FQGNSA. This CDR3 has 15 amino acids. CDR3 residues: CASSQDRRANEKLFF. DNA for the CDR3: TGCGCCAGCAGCCAAGATAGGAGGGCAAATGAAAAACTGTTTTTT.

Worth noting for this clone: The same CDR3 can be traced to other DNA sequences in this sample. V usage is TRBV20-1 and J usage is TRBJ2-7; D is uncertain. Trimming shortened V by 3 bases and J by 7 bases, and 10 bases separated the two germline ends. Germline V lookup: CDR1 DFQATT, CDR2 SNEGSKA (reference sequence). The CDR3 runs to 11 residues. CDR3 nucleotides: TGCAGTGCTAGGACCAGCTGGGAGCAGTACTTC. Protein sequence: CSARTSWEQYF.

The chain combines TRBV11-2 with TRBJ2-1; 7 positions match TRBD2. The germline V gene encodes CDR1 SGHAT and CDR2 FQNNGV. Trimming removed 3 bases from V and 9 bases from J; junction bases left unmatched: 17. The CDR3 loop spans 17 amino acids. This chain's CDR3 is CASSFARELGHRGEQFF. Written as DNA, the CDR3 is TGTGCCAGCAGCTTCGCGCGGGAGTTAGGGCACCGTGGTGAGCAGTTCTTC.

The chain carries TRBV7-3 and TRBJ2-3; D gene ambiguous. Germline V lookup: CDR1 SGHTA, CDR2 FQGTGA. This CDR3 is 14 amino acids long. V dropped 6 bases and J dropped 4 bases, with 14 bases sitting between them. The CDR3 region has the DNA TGTGCCAGCAGTGGTGGTAGCAGGCCAGATACGCAGTATTTT. This translates into CASSGGSRPDTQYF.

The chain recombines TRBV4-3 with TRBJ2-7, with 12 bases identical to TRBD1. Germline V CDR1 and CDR2: LGHNA, YSLEER. Germline trimming cut 0 bases from V and 4 bases from J; bases unmatched to any gene: 10. This CDR3 has 18 amino acids. The chain's CDR3 is CASSQDARGGQGAYEQYF. In DNA, the CDR3 is TGCGCCAGCAGCCAAGATGCGAGAGGGGGACAGGGGGCTTACGAGCAGTACTTC.

The chain combines TRBV10-3 with TRBJ1-3; a possible D gene is TRBD1 (6 bases). Deletions cut 5 bases from V and 6 bases from J, with 11 bases between. CDR1 is ENHRY and CDR2 is SYGVKD in the germline V gene. The CDR3 contains 13 residues. The CDR3 bases are TGTGCCATCAGTTCAGGGGTTGAAAACACCATATATTTT. This sequence encodes CAISSGVENTIYF.

This chain links TRBV28 with TRBJ2-3, with D possibly being TRBD1 (5 bases). CDR3 length equals 15 residues. Looked up from germline, CDR1 is MDHEN and CDR2 is SYDVKM. Between the trimmed V and J ends, which lost 0 bases and 2 bases, there was a span of 9 bases. CDR3 residues: CASSLWRQNTDTQYF. DNA for the CDR3: TGTGCCAGCAGTTTATGGCGACAGAACACAGATACGCAGTATTTT.

The chain couples TRBV28 to TRBJ2-5; unclear D gene. The CDR3 runs to 14 residues. Germline values: CDR1 MDHEN, CDR2 SYDVKM. V lost 8 bases, J lost 4 bases, and 17 bases lay in between. DNA of the CDR3: TGTGCCAGCGGAAAATTGATGGCCCTAGAGACCCAGTACTTC. Its protein product is CASGKLMALETQYF. Full variable domain (outside the CDR3, taken from reference TRBV28 and TRBJ2-5): DVKVTQSSRYLVKRTGEKVFLECVQDMDHENMFWYRQDPGLGLRLIYFSYDVKMKEKGDIPEGYSVSREKKERFSLILESASTNQTSMYLCASGKLMALETQYFGPGTRLLVL.

The chain has TRBV7-2 and TRBJ1-3; the D gene is possibly TRBD1 (6 bases). CDR1 SGHTA and CDR2 FQGNSA come from the germline V gene. This CDR3 has 17 amino acids. V lost 2 bases to trimming and J lost 0 bases, with 14 bases between them. The DNA for the CDR3 is TGTGCCAGCAGCTTATTACACGCAGGGGTCTCTGGAAACACCATATATTTT. Translating gives CASSLLHAGVSGNTIYF.

Details on this clone: The sample holds other DNA sequences that translate to the same CDR3. V and J are TRBV20-1 and TRBJ2-1, with unresolved D. Trimming left V 1 base short and J 9 bases short, with 7 bases between. CDR3 size: 11 residues. Germline CDR1 is DFQATT and CDR2 is SNEGSKA (reference sequence). Here the CDR3 DNA reads TGCAGTGCTAGAGGGAGAGGTGAGCAGTTCTTC. Amino acids: CSARGRGEQFF.

A note on this clone: The same CDR3 can be traced to other DNA sequences in this sample. The chain recombines TRBV6-1 with TRBJ1-1; D call uncertain. CDR1 is MNHNS, CDR2 SASEGT, per germline. The CDR3 runs 12 residues. The V and J ends lost 4 bases and 1 base respectively, with 4 bases between them. CDR3 DNA: TGTGCCAGCAGTGGGGGGAACACTGAAGCTTTCTTT. This translates into CASSGGNTEAFF.

The chain carries TRBV5-4 and TRBJ2-7; 10 positions match TRBD1. The V and J ends lost 1 base and 5 bases, in that order; junction bases with no gene match: 6. This CDR3 comprises 15 residues. Germline V gives CDR1 SGHNT, CDR2 YYREEE (reference sequence). DNA for the CDR3: TGTGCCAGCAGCTTGAGACAGGGGGCTCCCCACGAGCAGTACTTC. Protein sequence: CASSLRQGAPHEQYF.

The chain links TRBV6-1 to TRBJ2-7, with D possibly matching TRBD1 (6 bases). CDR3 size: 14 residues. The germline V and J ends were trimmed by 7 bases and 2 bases, with 15 bases remaining between them. The germline gives CDR1 MNHNS, CDR2 SASEGT. DNA of the CDR3: TGTGCCAGCACCCGGGACATACGAACCTACGAGCAGTACTTC. This codes for CASTRDIRTYEQYF.

V usage is TRBV29-1 and J usage is TRBJ1-1, with a weak D call TRBD1 (5 bases). Germline V gene sequence: CDR1 SQVTM, CDR2 ANQGSEA. CDR3 length: 13 residues. Trimming took 7 bases from V and 4 from J, leaving 16 bases between them. The CDR3 DNA is TGCAGCGCCCCGCGAGGGGAGGGCACTGAAGCTTTCTTT. Amino acid sequence: CSAPRGEGTEAFF.

This clone appeared a single time. This chain uses TRBV7-2 with TRBJ2-7; D uncertain. The germline V and J ends were trimmed by 3 bases and 7 bases, with 7 bases remaining between them. The CDR3 loop spans 11 amino acids. Germline V gene lookup returns CDR1 SGHTA and CDR2 FQGNSA. CDR3 nucleotide sequence: TGTGCCAGCAGCTTGGCGTGGGAGCAGTACTTC. This sequence encodes CASSLAWEQYF.

V and J are TRBV19 and TRBJ2-3; 9 bases align to TRBD2. Per germline, CDR1 LNHDA and CDR2 SQIVND (reference sequence). CDR3 length: 16 amino acids. V lost 6 bases to trimming and J lost 1 base; unmatched junction nucleotides: 8. Here the CDR3 DNA reads TGTGCCAGTAGCCCTCTCCAGCGGGAGGGCACAGATACGCAGTATTTT. It translates to CASSPLQREGTDTQYF. Complete variable domain (other parts from reference TRBV19 and TRBJ2-3): DGGITQSPKYLFRKEGQNVTLSCEQNLNHDAMYWYRQDPGQGLRLIYYSQIVNDFQKGDIAEGYSVSREKKESFPLTVTSAQKNPTAFYLCASSPLQREGTDTQYFGPGTRLTVL.

The chain has TRBV11-2 and TRBJ2-7; no clear D. CDR1 is SGHAT and CDR2 is FQNNGV in the germline V gene. This CDR3 comprises 15 residues. The V end lost 5 bases, the J end lost 4 bases, and 18 bases lay between the germline ends. The CDR3: CASSPDASMSYEQYF. CDR3 nucleotides: TGTGCCAGCAGCCCCGATGCGAGTATGTCGTACGAGCAGTACTTC.

The rearrangement joins TRBV7-9 to TRBJ2-5; the D gene is possibly TRBD1 (5 bases). The CDR3 consists of 16 residues. V was pared by 1 base and J by 2 bases, with 14 bases between. Germline CDR1 reads SEHNR; CDR2 reads FQNEAQ (reference sequence). The CDR3 here is CASSLGPGREQETQYF. DNA for the CDR3: TGTGCCAGCAGCTTAGGGCCAGGGCGAGAACAAGAGACCCAGTACTTC. The full variable domain, its missing parts supplied by reference TRBV7-9 and TRBJ2-5, is DTGVSQNPRHKITKRGQNVTFRCDPISEHNRLYWYRQTLGQGPEFLTYFQNEAQLEKSRLLSDRFSAERPKGSFSTLEIQRTEQGDSAMYLCASSLGPGREQETQYFGPGTRLLVL.

This chain uses TRBV9 with TRBJ1-1; D is possibly TRBD1 (5 bases). Trimming left V 4 bases short and J 11 bases short, with 36 bases between. Per the germline V gene, CDR1 is SGDLS and CDR2 is YYNGEE. This CDR3 region has 19 residues. The DNA of the CDR3 is TGTGCCAGCAGCACCCGGATCGGGTTCTCTCCCCTGGAAGGGGCAGGGGCTTTCTTT. The encoded protein is CASSTRIGFSPLEGAGAFF.

The gene calls are TRBV6-1 and TRBJ2-7; TRBD1 or TRBD2 may be the D gene (5 bases each). V shed 2 bases and J shed 2 bases, with 13 bases lying between them. Germline CDR1 MNHNS, CDR2 SASEGT. The CDR3 runs 15 residues. The CDR3 DNA follows: TGTGCCAGCAGTGAATTACCGGGACGGACCTACGAGCAGTACTTC. Translated, it gives CASSELPGRTYEQYF.

The count of this clone is one. The V and J genes are TRBV5-1 and TRBJ2-5; 13 bases fit TRBD2. The V gene's germline CDR1 is SGHRS and CDR2 YFSETQ. Unmatched junction bases numbered 5, after V lost 4 bases and J lost 2 bases. The CDR3 spans 16 residues. Here the CDR3 DNA reads TGCGCCAGCAGCCACGGACTAGCGGGGGCACAAGAGACCCAGTACTTC. Its translation is CASSHGLAGAQETQYF. The entire variable domain, with the rest obtained from reference TRBV5-1 and TRBJ2-5, is as follows: KAGVTQTPRYLIKTRGQQVTLSCSPISGHRSVSWYQQTPGQGLQFLFEYFSETQRNKGNFPGRFSGRQFSNSRSEMNVSTLELGDSALYLCASSHGLAGAQETQYFGPGTRLLVL.

This sequence joins TRBV7-3 and TRBJ2-3, with 8 nucleotides matching TRBD2. The germline V gene encodes CDR1 SGHTA and CDR2 FQGTGA. J gave up 5 bases and V 1 base, and 5 bases lay outside the gene matches. This CDR3 region has 15 residues. The DNA of the CDR3 is TGTGCCAGCAGCTTAAAGAGCGGGAGAGGAGATACGCAGTATTTT. Translated: CASSLKSGRGDTQYF.

The V gene is TRBV29-1, the J gene TRBJ2-7; no reliable D call. This CDR3 is 13 amino acids long. V gave up 4 bases and J gave up 4 bases, with 14 bases separating them. The V gene's germline CDR1 is SQVTM and CDR2 ANQGSEA. The CDR3 DNA sequence: TGCAGCGTTGCAGTCGGGCAGGAATACGAGCAGTACTTC. This codes for CSVAVGQEYEQYF.

The V call is TRBV4-1, the J call TRBJ2-7; D possibly corresponds to TRBD1 (6 bases). CDR1 MGHRA and CDR2 YSYEKL come from the germline V gene. The CDR3 extends over 15 amino acids. The V end was cut by 0 bases, the J end by 3 bases, with 12 bases between. This chain's CDR3 is CASSQEWGQYYEQYF. CDR3 nucleotides: TGCGCCAGCAGCCAAGAATGGGGGCAGTACTACGAGCAGTACTTC.

V gene TRBV7-3 combines with J gene TRBJ2-2; weak D call: TRBD1 (5 bases). CDR1 is SGHTA, CDR2 FQGTGA, per germline. The CDR3 contains 16 residues. V gave up 1 base and J gave up 0 bases, with 9 bases separating them. This CDR3 reads CASSLIFRANTGELFF. CDR3 in DNA: TGTGCCAGCAGCTTAATATTCAGGGCGAACACCGGGGAGCTGTTTTTT.

The rearrangement links TRBV5-8 to TRBJ2-7, with D possibly TRBD1 on 5 matching bases. CDR3 size: 13 residues. In germline, CDR1 is SGHTS, CDR2 YDEGEE. Trimming removed 0 bases from V and 3 bases from J, with 7 bases in between. In DNA form, the CDR3 reads TGTGCCAGCAGCTTGGAAAGGGGCTACGAGCAGTACTTC. It specifies CASSLERGYEQYF.